These 22 T cell receptor beta chains were sequenced from one sample in a study of T cells in Graves' hyperthyroidism and ophthalmopathy. The CDR3 regions of TCR beta were amplified from RNA transcripts. The HTBI primer set drove a first-round RT-PCR of the TCR CDR3. TCRdb re-called the multiplex PCR reads with MiXCR, one entry per CDR3 protein. The profile shows approximately 870,000 distinct CDR3 sequences, about two fifths of them singletons. The sequenced material came from blood. All receptors derive from a man younger than 30 with Graves' hyperthyroidism.

The chain is built from TRBV5-1 and TRBJ2-7; D tentatively reads TRBD1 or TRBD2 (5 bases each). V gave up 7 bases and J gave up 0 bases, with 14 bases separating them. Germline V gives CDR1 SGHRS, CDR2 YFSETQ. The CDR3 has 14 residues. This chain's CDR3 is CASRDRDASYEQYF. CDR3 DNA: TGCGCCAGCCGGGACCGGGACGCCTCCTACGAGCAGTACTTC.

This chain joins TRBV20-1 and TRBJ1-1; D may be TRBD1 (5 bases). The CDR3 totals 11 residues. V was clipped by 3 bases and J by 6 bases, with 8 bases between them. Germline CDR1 reads DFQATT; CDR2 reads SNEGSKA (reference sequence). For the CDR3, the DNA is TGCAGTGCTAGGCGAGGGGCTGAAGCTTTCTTT. Amino acids: CSARRGAEAFF.

This clonotype was seen ten or more times. The V gene is TRBV5-1, the J gene TRBJ2-6; D might be TRBD2 (5 bases). Germline V gene data show CDR1 as SGHRS and CDR2 as YFSETQ. Trimming cost V 9 bases and J 2 bases, with 12 bases left between them. This CDR3 is built from 14 residues. DNA of the CDR3: TGCGCCACCATTCCTAGCCCTGGGGCCAACGTCCTGACTTTC. The encoded protein is CATIPSPGANVLTF.

This clonotype showed up many times. The chain links TRBV9 to TRBJ2-5, with TRBD1 matching over 12 bases. The CDR3 sequence is 16 residues long. CDR1 is SGDLS, CDR2 YYNGEE, per germline. V was clipped by 0 bases and J by 5 bases; unmatched bases: 5. CDR3 bases: TGTGCCAGCAGCGTAGCGGGACAGGGGGCTGTGGAGACCCAGTACTTC. Residues: CASSVAGQGAVETQYF.

This clonotype was detected a few times. The rearrangement links TRBV6-4 to TRBJ2-5, with 11 nucleotides matching TRBD2. Germline assignment: CDR1 MRHNA and CDR2 SNTAGT. V was clipped by 8 bases and J by 1 base; unmatched bases: 6. This CDR3 has 15 residues. The CDR3 protein is CASRTSGFSQETQYF. The CDR3, as DNA: TGTGCCAGCCGGACTAGCGGGTTTAGCCAAGAGACCCAGTACTTC.

This clonotype was counted only a few times. This chain uses TRBV7-9 with TRBJ2-7; D possibly corresponds to TRBD2 (5 bases). Germline CDR1 SEHNR, CDR2 FQNEAQ (reference sequence). This CDR3 region has 14 residues. V was cut by 1 base and J by 2 bases, with 9 bases left in between. The CDR3 DNA sequence: TGTGCCAGCAGCTTAGTGAAGGAGGCCTACGAGCAGTACTTC. Protein: CASSLVKEAYEQYF.

This clonotype has more than one count but fewer than ten. V usage is TRBV20-1 and J usage is TRBJ1-1; 7 bases are a match to TRBD1. CDR1 is DFQATT, CDR2 SNEGSKA, per germline (reference sequence). The V and J ends lost 6 bases and 0 bases, in that order; junction bases with no gene match: 10. The CDR3 covers 15 residues. The CDR3 region is CSAPPLTGLNTEAFF. As DNA, the CDR3 is TGCAGTGCCCCCCCCTTGACAGGGTTGAACACTGAAGCTTTCTTT.

The V gene is TRBV6-1, the J gene TRBJ2-2; 7 nucleotides match TRBD2. Germline values: CDR1 MNHNS, CDR2 SASEGT. The ends lost 8 bases at V and 0 bases at J; junction bases unmatched: 6. CDR3 length equals 15 residues. CDR3 nucleotides: TGTGCCAGCCGTAGGGCGGGGGCGAACACCGGGGAGCTGTTTTTT. Amino acids: CASRRAGANTGELFF.

There are many counts of this clonotype. The chain carries TRBV2 and TRBJ2-5; TRBD2 might be the D (6 bases). Germline V lookup: CDR1 SNHLY, CDR2 FYNNEI. V shed 1 base and J shed 5 bases, with 14 bases lying between them. This CDR3 contains 15 residues. Here the CDR3 DNA reads TGTGCCAGCAGTGAAGGGAACAGGAGGGGCGAGACCCAGTACTTC. This encodes CASSEGNRRGETQYF. The full variable domain, completed using reference TRBV2 and TRBJ2-5, is EPEVTQTPSHQVTQMGQEVILRCVPISNHLYFYWYRQILGQKVEFLVSFYNNEISEKSEIFDDQFSVERPDGSNFTLKIRSTKLEDSAMYFCASSEGNRRGETQYFGPGTRLLVL.

This clonotype appeared many times. The chain carries TRBV24-1 and TRBJ1-1, with 7 positions matching TRBD1. Germline trimming cut 6 bases from V and 4 bases from J; bases unmatched to any gene: 4. Germline V gene sequence: CDR1 KGHDR, CDR2 SFDVKD. This CDR3 has 13 amino acids. CDR3 sequence: CATSSPGGTEAFF. The CDR3 region has the DNA TGTGCCACCAGTTCCCCAGGGGGCACTGAAGCTTTCTTT.

The V and J genes are TRBV2 and TRBJ2-7; 9 positions match TRBD2. J lost 5 bases, V lost 6 bases, and 5 bases had no gene match. The germline gives CDR1 SNHLY, CDR2 FYNNEI. The CDR3 length is 13 residues. The CDR3 here is CASRVAGGHEQYF. The CDR3 DNA follows: TGTGCCAGCAGGGTGGCGGGAGGGCACGAGCAGTACTTC.

This clonotype was found once. This chain connects TRBV25-1 to TRBJ1-1; the match to TRBD1 covers 7 bases. The CDR3 length is 12 residues. Germline V gene sequence: CDR1 MGHDK, CDR2 SYGVNS. CDR3 amino acids: CAQTGRTTEAFF. Here the CDR3 DNA reads TGTGCTCAGACAGGGAGGACGACTGAAGCTTTCTTT.

A word on this clonotype: With a much larger clone just one base away, this may be a read error. V gene TRBV10-3 combines with J gene TRBJ2-7, with D hard to call. The CDR3 spans 13 residues. The V end was cut by 10 bases, the J end by 4 bases, with 17 bases between. In germline, CDR1 is ENHRY, CDR2 SYGVKD. The CDR3 reads CATNGRLGYEQYF. In DNA, the CDR3 is TGTGCCACCAATGGCCGCTTAGGGTACGAGCAGTACTTC.

The V and J genes are TRBV27 and TRBJ1-3, with D possibly being TRBD1 (5 bases). Per germline, CDR1 MNHEY and CDR2 SMNVEV (reference sequence). This CDR3 comprises 13 residues. Trimming shortened V by 1 base and J by 6 bases, and 7 bases separated the two germline ends. The CDR3 spells CASSLCRENTIYF. CDR3 in DNA: TGTGCCAGCAGTTTATGCAGGGAAAACACCATATATTTT.

Comment on this clonotype: One end of the junction varies from germline; a read error may be responsible. The V and J genes are TRBV7-3 and TRBJ1-2; 8 bases are shared with TRBD1. Per the germline V gene, CDR1 is SGHTA and CDR2 is FQGTGA. There are 13 residues in the CDR3. This CDR3 is CASSHLQGDGYTF. In DNA form, the CDR3 reads TGCGCCAGCAGCCACCTACAGGGGGATGGCTACACCTTC.

This chain connects TRBV9 to TRBJ1-1; TRBD1 aligns across 10 bases. The germline V gene has CDR1 SGDLS and CDR2 YYNGEE. V shed 4 bases and J 1 base; nucleotides not matched to a gene: 7. The CDR3 runs 16 residues. CDR3 nucleotides: TGTGCCAGCAGCTCAACCCGGGACAGGGGGAACACTGAAGCTTTCTTT. Protein product: CASSSTRDRGNTEAFF.

The sample holds a few counts of this clonotype. This chain links TRBV19 with TRBJ1-1; a weak D match, TRBD1 (5 bases). Between the trimmed V and J ends, which lost 7 bases and 2 bases, there was a span of 20 bases. The germline V gene has CDR1 LNHDA and CDR2 SQIVND (reference sequence). This CDR3 is 16 amino acids long. The CDR3 DNA follows: TGTGCCAGTACCGGACCGGGGGTCCTTTTAAACACTGAAGCTTTCTTT. This codes for CASTGPGVLLNTEAFF.

The chain carries TRBV20-1 and TRBJ2-2, with D hard to call. The CDR3 spans 11 residues. Germline lookup yields CDR1 DFQATT and CDR2 SNEGSKA (reference sequence). Trimming cost V 8 bases and J 0 bases, with 4 bases left between them. CDR3 DNA: TGCAGTCCCACGAACACCGGGGAGCTGTTTTTT. Amino acid sequence: CSPTNTGELFF.

The sample holds one count of this clonotype. The V call is TRBV7-9, the J call TRBJ1-1; weak D call: TRBD1 (6 bases). This CDR3 region has 15 residues. Germline assignment: CDR1 SEHNR and CDR2 FQNEAQ (reference sequence). Trimming removed 5 bases from V and 11 bases from J, with 24 bases in between. The CDR3: CASSLGPGAPGGAFF. In DNA, the CDR3 is TGTGCCAGCAGCCTAGGGCCGGGGGCGCCGGGTGGGGCTTTCTTT.

The V call is TRBV29-1, the J call TRBJ2-7; D may match TRBD1 or TRBD2 (5 bases each). The CDR3 is made up of 13 amino acids. V was clipped by 7 bases and J by 0 bases, with 13 bases between them. Germline V gives CDR1 SQVTM, CDR2 ANQGSEA. Here the CDR3 reads CSAQGDASYEQYF. CDR3 bases: TGCAGCGCCCAAGGGGACGCCTCCTACGAGCAGTACTTC.

This clonotype occurred a few times. This chain uses TRBV12-3 or TRBV12-4 with TRBJ1-1; 11 bases are a match to TRBD1. This CDR3 region has 15 residues. V shed 5 bases and J 5 bases; nucleotides not matched to a gene: 7. The chain's CDR3 is CASSPRDRGRTEAFF. CDR3 nucleotide sequence: TGTGCCAGCAGTCCACGGGACAGGGGGAGGACTGAAGCTTTCTTT.

This clonotype occurred a few times. The V and J genes are TRBV7-9 and TRBJ2-7; D is possibly TRBD1 or TRBD2 (5 bases each). This CDR3 has 15 residues. Germline V CDR1 and CDR2: SEHNR, FQNEAQ (reference sequence). V lost 0 bases and J lost 6, with 15 bases in between. As DNA, the CDR3 is TGTGCCAGCAGCTTAGCGGGGGAAGCCCTGGGCGAGCAGTACTTC. This encodes CASSLAGEALGEQYF.